This T cell receptor (beta chain) was profiled in a study of brain T cells in children with intractable seizures (dated by TCRdb to the early 2020s). At the level of the whole study: Resected brain tissue from over 50 pediatric epilepsy surgery cases was initially screened for immune gene transcripts with a NanoString immunology panel. Of the roughly twelve selected surgery cases, pre-surgery blood was also sequenced for eight, so four had brain tissue only. On the study overall, not on this receptor specifically: The patients' HCMV serostatus was not known, and viral specificity was inferred solely from CDR3 sequence similarity. Because sequencing depth was different between pre-surgery and post-surgery blood, clones absent from the pre-surgery sample may reflect undersampling.

The time point tag for this specimen amounts to: resected brain tissue, or blood drawn just prior to surgery. Surgery cases with the highest brain T cell transcript signatures were selected for TCR beta chain sequencing of brain tissue and, where available, blood. Prior to surgery, the patients had been treated with at least one anti-epileptic drug. TCR-sequenced patients were children with drug-resistant epilepsy due to tuberous sclerosis complex, focal cortical dysplasia, Rasmussen encephalitis or hemimegalencephaly. Blood samples were drawn just before the epilepsy surgery. The Monarch genomic DNA purification kit was used to extract bulk genomic DNA from unsorted brain tissue and whole blood. Worth noting for this clone: The target of this receptor is not known. No base quality information exists; no much larger clone differs at one position.

The immunoSEQ assay was used to generate TCR beta chain sequences from genomic DNA. The authors' pipeline ran thus. CDR3 sequences not starting with the conserved framework cysteine at position 104 were manually removed. To get clonality, the normalized Shannon's Diversity Index was subtracted from one, giving values from 0 (maximal diversity) to 1 (oligoclonal). Chi-squared comparison-of-proportions tests assessed whether the same CDR3 differed in frequency between samples, such as brain versus blood. Public clonotypes were identified by searching immuneACCESS, and similarity to known antiviral clonotypes was assessed with the VDJdb browser. Drawn from immuneACCESS, this table holds only the in-frame rearrangements with V and J called that TCRdb kept. Clones are partly lost; checked studies trace under half to an unresolved V gene and leave the rest unexplained. V and J calls plus clone size are reproduced from that table; the DNA served to infer D and trimming. The sample contains 110,000 or so clones, 85% to 95% of them found a single time. About 3.8% of the sample lies in the top ten.

CDR1 and CDR2 are drawn from the germline V gene: KGHSH, LQKENI. The germline ends are 3 bases apart after V is trimmed by 0 bases and J by 0 bases. The CDR3 runs 15 residues from the cysteine to the phenylalanine. Only the CDR3 DNA is retained, 45 bases long and in frame from the first base. This sample comprised peripheral blood, obtained at surgery. The chain couples TRBV18 to TRBJ2-6; the D gene assignment is ambiguous. The receptor was derived from a boy under two years old with hemimegalencephaly and intractable seizures. The DNA reads as follows: TGTGCCAGCTCACCACCGCGCTCTGGGGCCAACGTCCTGACTTTC. It is translated as CASSPPRSGANVLTF.